This T cell receptor beta chain was profiled in a study of monozygotic twins with inflammatory bowel disease. Whole-study results and caveats: Especially with disease activity, IBD patients shared fewer clonotypes with others than healthy twins did. A single strong IBD-associated signal or clonotype was not supported by the findings. Among the T cells, different subtypes could not be distinguished.

The CDR3 consists of 16 residues. Looked up from germline, CDR1 is SEHNR and CDR2 is FQNEAQ (reference sequence). As to this clonotype: The target antigen is unknown.

Reprocessing the 5' RACE reads, TCRdb reports a single entry for every CDR3 protein and omits DNA. Recorded for this sample: about 330,000 distinct CDR3 sequences. Sequencing used blood. The V call is TRBV7-9, the J call TRBJ2-4; the D call from TCRdb, TRBD1, cannot be confirmed without DNA. This receptor was taken from a human donor with ulcerative colitis or Crohn's disease, or a healthy co-twin of an affected twin (not recorded which). CDR3 loop: CASSTSDRADKNIQYF.